What follows are 8 T cell receptor beta chains derived from one specimen sequenced in a study of shared clonotypes between healthy human individuals. Assay: immunoSEQ multiplex PCR; the TCRdb copy retains only in-frame clones and omits some. This sample has 2 million or so clones, with approximately 94% found just once. As defined, naive CD8 cells were CD45RO-negative and positively selected for CCR7, with terminally differentiated effector memory CD45RA+ cells excluded. Input material: naive CD8+ T cells sorted from blood. These receptors were collected from a man between 18 and 35 years old in good health.

Worth noting for this clone: Other nucleotide sequences in the sample specify the same CDR3. The chain employs TRBV7-9 and TRBJ1-2; 7 nucleotides align to TRBD1. This CDR3 has 13 residues. Germline V gene lookup returns CDR1 SEHNR and CDR2 FQNEAQ (reference sequence). The ends lost 5 bases at V and 4 bases at J; junction bases unmatched: 4. CDR3 coding DNA: TGTGCCAGCAGCCCAGGGACAGCCTATGGCTACACCTTC. Protein: CASSPGTAYGYTF.

This chain uses TRBV30 with TRBJ1-1; the D gene is possibly TRBD1 (6 bases). The V end lost 2 bases, the J end lost 5 bases, and 15 bases lay between the germline ends. This CDR3 has 14 amino acids. CDR1 and CDR2 (germline): GTSNPN, SVGIG (reference sequence). The CDR3 sequence: CAWSTGPEGTEAFF. The DNA of the CDR3 is TGTGCCTGGAGTACAGGGCCCGAAGGGACTGAAGCTTTCTTT.

The rearrangement joins TRBV5-1 to TRBJ1-1; D not resolved. The CDR3 loop spans 14 amino acids. Germline lookup yields CDR1 SGHRS and CDR2 YFSETQ. The ends were cut back, 7 bases at V and 5 bases at J, with 18 bases in the middle. The CDR3 sequence: CASQLSPEDTEAFF. The CDR3 DNA reads as TGCGCCAGCCAGTTGAGTCCAGAGGATACTGAAGCTTTCTTT.

This chain joins TRBV6-6 and TRBJ2-7, with no clear D. The ends were cut back, 5 bases at V and 1 base at J, with 12 bases in the middle. The CDR3 consists of 14 residues. CDR1 is MNHNY, CDR2 SVGAGI, per germline (reference sequence). CDR3 DNA: TGTGCCAGCAGTCCCACCGTAGGGTCCTACGAGCAGTACTTC. This sequence encodes CASSPTVGSYEQYF.

The genes are TRBV27 and TRBJ2-3; 7 nucleotides agree with TRBD1. CDR3 length: 16 residues. Germline trimming cut 5 bases from V and 4 bases from J; bases unmatched to any gene: 12. The germline V gene has CDR1 MNHEY and CDR2 SMNVEV (reference sequence). As DNA, the CDR3 is TGTGCCAGCAGTAAAAACAGGGGACCCAACCCAGATACGCAGTATTTT. This translates into CASSKNRGPNPDTQYF.

This clone was seen a single time. The V gene is TRBV4-1, the J gene TRBJ2-7, with unresolved D. This CDR3 contains 14 residues. Trimming left V 2 bases short and J 3 bases short, with 11 bases between. Germline V CDR1 and CDR2: MGHRA, YSYEKL. CDR3 DNA sequence: TGCGCCAGCAGCCAAATCGGCCAGTTCTACGAGCAGTACTTC. This sequence encodes CASSQIGQFYEQYF.

The rearrangement uses TRBV30 and TRBJ1-4; no reliable D call. V was cut by 2 bases and J by 7 bases, with 14 bases left in between. The CDR3 is 14 residues long. Germline lookup yields CDR1 GTSNPN and CDR2 SVGIG (reference sequence). The CDR3 coding sequence is TGTGCCTGGAGTAATTCCGCGGAGGGTGAAAAACTGTTTTTT. The encoded protein is CAWSNSAEGEKLFF. Drawing the rest from reference TRBV30 and TRBJ1-4, the complete variable domain is SQTIHQWPATLVQPVGSPLSLECTVEGTSNPNLYWYRQAAGRGLQLLFYSVGIGQISSEVPQNLSASRPQDRQFILSSKKLLLSDSGFYLCAWSNSAEGEKLFFGSGTQLSVL.

The chain employs TRBV6-1 and TRBJ2-2; 11 nucleotides line up with TRBD2. The CDR3 runs 16 residues. J was trimmed by 4 bases and V by 4 bases; bases with no gene match: 5. Germline CDR1 MNHNS, CDR2 SASEGT. The DNA of the CDR3 is TGTGCCAGCAGTGGGACTAGCGGGTCCCGCACCGGGGAGCTGTTTTTT. Encoded protein: CASSGTSGSRTGELFF.